This T cell receptor (beta chain) originates from a study of blood T cell repertoires in COVID-19. The CDR3 covers 14 residues. Germline assignment: CDR1 KGHSH and CDR2 LQKENI. The trim removed 4 bases at V and 8 bases at J, leaving 8 bases unmatched. During active infection, Seattle patients enrolled and were then monitored through disease. Here immunoSEQ multiplex PCR was the method, and the copy in TCRdb shows in-frame clones only, minus some. The sample includes 200,000 to 250,000 clones, 82% of them seen just once. Sequenced input: peripheral blood. The chain uses TRBV18 and TRBJ2-1, with TRBD1 matching 7 bases. The receptor was derived from a woman in her sixties or seventies with COVID-19, enrolled during active disease. The CDR3 region is CASSLPTGSHEQFF. The CDR3 DNA reads TGTGCCAGCTCACTACCGACAGGGTCACATGAGCAGTTCTTC.